Each of the 31 T cell receptor beta chains below was sequenced from the same sample in a study of technical replicates of blood from several donors (dated 2017 in TCRdb). The method was the immunoSEQ multiplex PCR assay. As stored in TCRdb, this immuneACCESS dataset retains in-frame rearrangements with V and J assigned. A fraction of the clones does not appear; measured against another copy, unresolved V genes explain less than half of the discrepancy, and the remainder lacks a known reason. This sample holds more than 10,000 clones; 85% to 95% were observed only once. The ten largest clones add up to roughly 6.9% of the sample. Sequencing was carried out using PBMCs. These receptors all stem from a human donor in good health.

The genes are TRBV7-6 and TRBJ2-5, with D unresolved. The CDR3 sequence is 14 residues long. V was shortened by 4 bases and J by 2 bases, with 11 bases between the two germline ends. The germline V gene encodes CDR1 SGHVS and CDR2 FNYEAQ. The CDR3 reads CASSSQAHQETQYF. CDR3 nucleotides: TGTGCCAGCAGCTCCCAGGCTCATCAAGAGACCCAGTACTTC.

The CDR3 DNA reads as TGTGCCAGCAGTGACGGTGGGGCTAGCGGGAGCGATGAGCAGTTCTTC. Translation gives CASSDGGASGSDEQFF. The chain recombines TRBV6-4 with TRBJ2-1, with TRBD2 matching over 10 bases. The CDR3 covers 16 residues. Trimming cost V 2 bases and J 8 bases; bases outside gene matches: 9. From germline, CDR1 is MRHNA and CDR2 SNTAGT.

The chain has TRBV28 and TRBJ2-2; 11 bases map to TRBD1. This CDR3 has 15 amino acids. V shed 6 bases and J 1 base; nucleotides not matched to a gene: 1. Looked up from germline, CDR1 is MDHEN and CDR2 is SYDVKM. As DNA, the CDR3 is TGTGCCAGCAGGGGACAGGGGGAGAACACCGGGGAGCTGTTTTTT. Its translation is CASRGQGENTGELFF.

The chain joins TRBV6-5 to TRBJ1-4; TRBD1 is a possible D gene (5 bases). This CDR3 comprises 15 residues. The V end was cut by 2 bases, the J end by 0 bases, with 7 bases between. The V gene's germline CDR1 is MNHEY and CDR2 SVGAGI. CDR3 in DNA: TGTGCCAGCAGTTACGACAGCGCAACTAATGAAAAACTGTTTTTT. This encodes CASSYDSATNEKLFF.

V usage is TRBV6-5 and J usage is TRBJ1-4, with 7 bases matching TRBD1. CDR3 size: 14 residues. Germline trimming cut 6 bases from V and 7 bases from J; bases unmatched to any gene: 8. Germline V lookup: CDR1 MNHEY, CDR2 SVGAGI. In DNA form, the CDR3 reads TGTGCCAGCAGCATAGACAGGGATCGTGAAAAACTGTTTTTT. It encodes CASSIDRDREKLFF.

V and J are TRBV25-1 and TRBJ2-1; TRBD1 matches 8 bases. V was pared by 1 base and J by 7 bases, with 6 bases of the junction left unmatched. There are 15 residues in the CDR3. In germline, CDR1 is MGHDK, CDR2 SYGVNS. The CDR3 sequence: CASSESQGARNEQFF. Here the CDR3 DNA reads TGTGCCAGCAGTGAATCCCAGGGGGCTAGGAATGAGCAGTTCTTC.

The chain recombines TRBV5-1 with TRBJ2-1, with D possibly TRBD2 on 6 matching bases. Looked up from germline, CDR1 is SGHRS and CDR2 is YFSETQ. V lost 5 bases to trimming and J lost 5 bases, with 17 bases between them. This CDR3 contains 15 residues. The CDR3 nucleotides read TGCGCCAGCAGGGATGCCGGGACTGGAAACAATGAGCAGTTCTTC. Translating it yields CASRDAGTGNNEQFF.

The chain employs TRBV28 and TRBJ1-1, with a weak D call TRBD1 (5 bases). V was cut by 10 bases and J by 6 bases, with 15 bases left in between. Looked up from germline, CDR1 is MDHEN and CDR2 is SYDVKM. The CDR3 length is 12 residues. The chain's CDR3 is CATLDTFPEAFF. CDR3 DNA: TGTGCCACCCTGGACACGTTCCCTGAAGCTTTCTTT.

The V and J genes are TRBV5-1 and TRBJ2-2, with D perhaps matching TRBD1 (5 bases). V shed 3 bases and J shed 3 bases, with 9 bases lying between them. The CDR3 has 14 residues. Germline-derived CDR1 and CDR2 are SGHRS and YFSETQ. The CDR3 sequence is CASSSQDDTGELFF. The CDR3 region has the DNA TGCGCCAGCAGCTCACAGGACGACACCGGGGAGCTGTTTTTT.

V usage is TRBV6-5 and J usage is TRBJ2-3, with 7 bases lining up with TRBD2. CDR1 and CDR2 from the germline V gene are MNHEY and SVGAGI. V gave up 6 bases and J gave up 0 bases; unmatched junction bases: 3. This CDR3 spans 14 amino acids. The CDR3 nucleotides are TGTGCCAGCAGACTAGCGACTAGCACAGATACGCAGTATTTT. Protein: CASRLATSTDTQYF.

CDR3 loop: CASSVGQPAGLYEQYF. CDR3 nucleotide sequence: TGCGCCAGCAGCGTGGGACAACCAGCGGGCCTCTACGAGCAGTACTTC. V is TRBV5-1 and J is TRBJ2-7; either TRBD1 or TRBD2 may fit D (6 bases each). There are 16 residues in the CDR3. Trimming took off 4 bases at V and 3 bases at J, with 20 bases between the two ends. The germline CDR1 and CDR2 sequences are SGHRS and YFSETQ.

This chain connects TRBV7-2 to TRBJ2-7, with 7 bases identical to TRBD2. Germline CDR1 SGHTA, CDR2 FQGNSA. The V gene end was trimmed by 2 bases and the J gene end by 12 bases; junction bases not matched to a gene: 16. CDR3 length equals 15 residues. DNA of the CDR3: TGTGCCAGCAGCTTATGGGGGACTACCAAACTGAGTGGGTACTTC. This translates into CASSLWGTTKLSGYF. Combining the CDR3 with reference TRBV7-2 and TRBJ2-7 gives the whole variable domain GAGVSQSPSNKVTEKGKDVELRCDPISGHTALYWYRQSLGQGLEFLIYFQGNSAPDKSGLPSDRFSAERTGGSVSTLTIQRTQQEDSAVYLCASSLWGTTKLSGYFGPGTRLTVT.

V is TRBV27 and J is TRBJ2-7; 9 bases are shared with TRBD2. Germline V gene sequence: CDR1 MNHEY, CDR2 SMNVEV (reference sequence). V shed 5 bases, J shed 1 base, and the junction held 6 bases outside the gene matches. The CDR3 is 15 residues long. The CDR3 DNA follows: TGTGCCAGCAGTCCAAGCGGGAGGAGGTCCTACGAGCAGTACTTC. Its translation is CASSPSGRRSYEQYF.

The chain employs TRBV2 and TRBJ1-1; perhaps TRBD1 as D (5 bases). The CDR3 sequence is 13 residues long. CDR1 and CDR2 from the germline V gene are SNHLY and FYNNEI. The ends were cut back, 6 bases at V and 0 bases at J, with 8 bases in the middle. CDR3 protein: CASSTGMNTEAFF. The CDR3 nucleotides read TGTGCCAGCAGCACAGGTATGAACACTGAAGCTTTCTTT.

V gene TRBV5-1 combines with J gene TRBJ2-1; possible D gene TRBD1, 6 bases. Germline V lookup: CDR1 SGHRS, CDR2 YFSETQ. The CDR3 has 17 residues. V was clipped by 5 bases and J by 0 bases, with 18 bases between them. The DNA of the CDR3 is TGCGCCAGCAGGAAACAGGGCCCGATCCGCTCCTACAATGAGCAGTTCTTC. It encodes CASRKQGPIRSYNEQFF.

CDR3 nucleotides: TGTGCCAGCGCAACGGGAGGGGGAACTAATGAAAAACTGTTTTTT. Its translation is CASATGGGTNEKLFF. The rearrangement joins TRBV7-9 to TRBJ1-4, with TRBD1 as a possible D gene (6 bases). Between the trimmed V and J ends, which lost 8 bases and 1 base, there was a span of 14 bases. CDR3 length: 15 amino acids. Germline V gene sequence: CDR1 SEHNR, CDR2 FQNEAQ (reference sequence).

The CDR3 coding sequence is TGTGCCAGCAGCTTCGATTCGCGAGAAGAGACCCAGTACTTC. Residues: CASSFDSREETQYF. The chain employs TRBV11-2 and TRBJ2-5; no definite D call. Per the germline V gene, CDR1 is SGHAT and CDR2 is FQNNGV. The CDR3 loop spans 14 amino acids. The V end lost 3 bases, the J end lost 3 bases, and 11 bases lay between the germline ends.

This chain connects TRBV7-9 to TRBJ2-7; 9 positions agree with TRBD1. The V gene end was trimmed by 4 bases and the J gene end by 4 bases; junction bases not matched to a gene: 8. Germline V gene lookup returns CDR1 SEHNR and CDR2 FQNEAQ (reference sequence). The CDR3 is made up of 15 amino acids. The CDR3 coding sequence is TGTGCCAGCAGCTCTCCGGGACAGGGACTTTACGAGCAGTACTTC. Its translation: CASSSPGQGLYEQYF.

V usage is TRBV6-1 and J usage is TRBJ1-1; D gene unclear. V was trimmed by 0 bases and J by 2 bases, leaving 22 bases between them. This CDR3 has 19 amino acids. Germline V CDR1 and CDR2: MNHNS, SASEGT. The CDR3 coding sequence is TGTGCCAGCAGTGAAGCGACGCTCGAGGTCTATGACGAAAACACTGAAGCTTTCTTT. Its translation is CASSEATLEVYDENTEAFF.

Here the CDR3 DNA reads TGTGCCAGTAGTACCGTAGCGGGAGGTTACAATGAGCAGTTCTTC. Amino acids: CASSTVAGGYNEQFF. This chain joins TRBV19 and TRBJ2-1, with 10 bases fitting TRBD2. CDR1 is LNHDA and CDR2 is SQIVND in the germline V gene (reference sequence). CDR3 size: 15 residues. V shed 4 bases and J 4 bases; nucleotides not matched to a gene: 4.

The chain recombines TRBV5-1 with TRBJ2-1, with TRBD2 matching over 9 bases. This CDR3 region has 13 residues. The germline gives CDR1 SGHRS, CDR2 YFSETQ. With V trimmed by 0 bases and J by 15 bases, 7 bases remained unmatched. The CDR3 coding sequence is TGCGCCAGCAGCTTGGATGCCAGCGGGAGGCTGTTCTTC. It specifies CASSLDASGRLFF.

The rearrangement links TRBV7-9 to TRBJ1-1, with TRBD1 identical over 9 bases. The CDR3 contains 15 residues. Germline V CDR1 and CDR2: SEHNR, FQNEAQ (reference sequence). The V segment lost 4 bases and the J segment 0 bases; nucleotides outside the gene matches: 3. The CDR3 DNA reads as TGTGCCAGCAGCTACGGGACAGGGATGAACACTGAAGCTTTCTTT. Its protein is CASSYGTGMNTEAFF.

This rearrangement joins TRBV27 to TRBJ1-1; 7 bases fit TRBD1. Germline V CDR1 and CDR2: MNHEY, SMNVEV (reference sequence). This CDR3 has 14 amino acids. After removal of 5 bases from V and 2 bases from J, the junction contained 5 bases not matched to a gene. In DNA form, the CDR3 reads TGTGCCAGCAGTCCGGGACAGCACAACACTGAAGCTTTCTTT. Its translation is CASSPGQHNTEAFF.

This sequence joins TRBV5-1 and TRBJ2-7; TRBD1 agrees at 7 bases. Per the germline V gene, CDR1 is SGHRS and CDR2 is YFSETQ. Losses at the gene ends were 0 bases for V and 2 bases for J; bases not matched to a gene: 2. The CDR3 extends over 14 amino acids. The CDR3 nucleotides are TGCGCCAGCAGCTTGGAGACAGGGCCCTACGAGCAGTACTTC. Its translation is CASSLETGPYEQYF.

The chain is built from TRBV5-6 and TRBJ2-7; 7 nucleotides match TRBD1. Germline loops: CDR1 SGHDT, CDR2 YYEEEE. The CDR3 totals 14 residues. Germline trimming cut 4 bases from V and 0 bases from J; bases unmatched to any gene: 4. CDR3 in amino acids: CASSKGQPSYEQYF. The CDR3 region has the DNA TGTGCCAGCAGCAAGGGACAGCCCTCCTACGAGCAGTACTTC.

The V call is TRBV29-1, the J call TRBJ2-7; D might be TRBD2 (6 bases). This CDR3 spans 16 amino acids. From germline, CDR1 is SQVTM and CDR2 ANQGSEA. The V end lost 7 bases, the J end lost 1 base, and 23 bases lay between the germline ends. CDR3 protein: CSAMGGPTVTSYEQYF. The CDR3 nucleotides read TGCAGCGCAATGGGGGGACCGACAGTGACATCCTACGAGCAGTACTTC.

The chain employs TRBV21-1 and TRBJ1-2; TRBD1 is the table's D call and was not checked against the DNA. TRBV21-1 represents a pseudogene. The CDR3 is 15 amino acids. The CDR3 protein is CASSSTAGERNGYTF. In DNA form, the CDR3 reads TGTGCCAGCAGCTCTACGGCAGGGGAAAGGAATGGCTACACCTTC.

The chain recombines TRBV5-1 with TRBJ2-1; D perhaps matches TRBD1 (7 bases). V shed 5 bases and J shed 4 bases, with 13 bases lying between them. Germline CDR1 SGHRS, CDR2 YFSETQ. This CDR3 contains 14 residues. CDR3 in DNA: TGCGCCAGCAGTACGGGGGACAGTTACAATGAGCAGTTCTTC. It specifies CASSTGDSYNEQFF.

CDR3 loop: CASSLVNPRSGNTIYF. The CDR3 DNA follows: TGTGCCAGCAGCTTAGTAAACCCTAGATCAGGAAACACCATATATTTT. This chain uses TRBV5-4 with TRBJ1-3; D is uncertain. Germline V gene lookup returns CDR1 SGHNT and CDR2 YYREEE (reference sequence). Trimming stripped 2 bases from V and 4 bases from J, with 16 bases between. This CDR3 is built from 16 residues.

The chain couples TRBV5-1 to TRBJ2-1; 8 bases are shared with TRBD2. There are 17 residues in the CDR3. The germline V gene has CDR1 SGHRS and CDR2 YFSETQ. V shed 3 bases and J 5 bases; nucleotides not matched to a gene: 13. The CDR3 nucleotides read TGCGCCAGCAGCTCGGGGGGGGCGACGGGAAGCCACAATGAGCAGTTCTTC. Amino acids: CASSSGGATGSHNEQFF.

V is TRBV5-1 and J is TRBJ2-5; TRBD1 might be the D (6 bases). Germline V gene data show CDR1 as SGHRS and CDR2 as YFSETQ. Trimming removed 5 bases at V and 2 bases at J, with 19 bases between. CDR3 length equals 16 residues. CDR3 DNA sequence: TGCGCCAGCAGTACGAGACCGGGACACCGACAAGAGACCCAGTACTTC. The encoded protein is CASSTRPGHRQETQYF.